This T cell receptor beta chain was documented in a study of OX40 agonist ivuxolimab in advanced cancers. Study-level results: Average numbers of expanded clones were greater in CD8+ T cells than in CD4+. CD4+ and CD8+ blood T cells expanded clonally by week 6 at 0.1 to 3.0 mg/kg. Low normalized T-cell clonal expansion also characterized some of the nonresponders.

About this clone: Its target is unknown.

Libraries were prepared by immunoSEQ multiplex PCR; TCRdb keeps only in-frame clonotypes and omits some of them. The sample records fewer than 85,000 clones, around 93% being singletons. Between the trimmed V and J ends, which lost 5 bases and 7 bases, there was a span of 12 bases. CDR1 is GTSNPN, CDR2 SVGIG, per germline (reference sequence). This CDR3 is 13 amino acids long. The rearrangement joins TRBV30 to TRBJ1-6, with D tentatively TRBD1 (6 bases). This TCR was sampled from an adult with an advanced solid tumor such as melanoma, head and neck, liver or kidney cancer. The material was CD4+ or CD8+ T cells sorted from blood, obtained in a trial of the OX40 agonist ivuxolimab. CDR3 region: CAWDGTQNSPLHF. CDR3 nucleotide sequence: TGTGCCTGGGACGGGACACAGAATTCACCCCTCCACTTT.